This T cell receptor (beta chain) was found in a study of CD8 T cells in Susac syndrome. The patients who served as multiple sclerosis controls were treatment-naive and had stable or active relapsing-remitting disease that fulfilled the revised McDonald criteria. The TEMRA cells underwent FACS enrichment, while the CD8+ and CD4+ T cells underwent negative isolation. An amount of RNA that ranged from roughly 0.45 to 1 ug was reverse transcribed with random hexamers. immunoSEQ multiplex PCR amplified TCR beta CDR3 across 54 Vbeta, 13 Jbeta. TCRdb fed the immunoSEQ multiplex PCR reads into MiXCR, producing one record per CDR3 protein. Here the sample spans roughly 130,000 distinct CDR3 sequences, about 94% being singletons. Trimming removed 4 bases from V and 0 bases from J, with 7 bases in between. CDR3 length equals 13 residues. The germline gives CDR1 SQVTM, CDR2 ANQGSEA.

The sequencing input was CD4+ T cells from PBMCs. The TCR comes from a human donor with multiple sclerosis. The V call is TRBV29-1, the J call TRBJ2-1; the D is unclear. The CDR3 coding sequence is TGCAGCGTTGTCCCTGTCTCCTACAATGAGCAGTTCTTC. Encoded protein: CSVVPVSYNEQFF.